This entry concerns a single T cell receptor (beta chain). What it binds is not known. The entry originates in a study of cytomegalovirus exposure and HLA in healthy donors. Points from the study as a whole: According to reports, the classifier identified cytomegalovirus status with high specificity and sensitivity.

Germline CDR1 is SNHLY and CDR2 is FYNNEI. This CDR3 region has 14 residues. Unmatched junction bases numbered 6, after V lost 4 bases and J lost 4 bases. Assay used: immunoSEQ multiplex PCR; TCRdb lists only in-frame clones, some missing. The data hold about 180,000 clones, with about 85% observed a single time. The receptor comes from a man aged 18-30 years in good health and CMV-seropositive. The V and J genes are TRBV2 and TRBJ1-2, with 7 bases fitting TRBD1. The sample taken for sequencing was PBMCs. The CDR3: CASSGRDSVYGYTF. In DNA, the CDR3 is TGTGCCAGCAGTGGCCGGGACAGTGTCTATGGCTACACCTTC.